A selection of T cell receptor beta chains follows, all from one sample in a study of radiotherapy plus CTLA-4 blockade in lung cancer. Assay used: immunoSEQ multiplex PCR; TCRdb lists only in-frame clones, some missing. The sample holds about 72,000 clones; approximately 80% are singletons and the top ten take less than 4.5%. Sequencing used peripheral blood, obtained from a patient treated with radiotherapy plus ipilimumab. The receptors come from a human donor with non-small cell lung cancer who had a partial response to radiotherapy plus ipilimumab. CDR3s include the opening cysteine and the closing phenylalanine or tryptophan. Each record gives: J gene, V gene, D gene, clone size, CDR3 DNA, CDR3 protein. The D gene is left open where the match is weak. Rows may omit the clone size; those that give it use once, few, many or a size class.

j_call: TRBJ2-1; v_call: TRBV5-1; d_call: NA; clone_size: NA; cdr3_nt: TGCGCCAGCAGCTTGGAGGTTCGGGGGTCGGGTGAGCAGTTCTTC; cdr3_aa: CASSLEVRGSGEQFF
j_call: TRBJ2-5; v_call: TRBV7-8; d_call: TRBD2; clone_size: NA; cdr3_nt: TGTGCCAGCAGCTCGAAATTAAGTACGGGAGGCGGGGAGACCCAGTACTTC; cdr3_aa: CASSSKLSTGGGETQYF
j_call: TRBJ2-1; v_call: TRBV29-1; d_call: NA; clone_size: NA; cdr3_nt: TGCAGCGTTGGAGGCCTAGTATCCGAGCAGTTCTTC; cdr3_aa: CSVGGLVSEQFF
j_call: TRBJ1-5; v_call: TRBV19; d_call: TRBD1; clone_size: NA; cdr3_nt: TGTGCCAGTACGGGGACAGTTGGGGGCAATCAGCCCCAGCATTTT; cdr3_aa: CASTGTVGGNQPQHF
j_call: TRBJ2-7; v_call: TRBV11-2; d_call: TRBD1; clone_size: NA; cdr3_nt: TGTGCCAGCAGCTACCGGGACAGCTCCTACGAGCAGTACTTC; cdr3_aa: CASSYRDSSYEQYF
j_call: TRBJ2-1; v_call: TRBV10-1; d_call: NA; clone_size: once; cdr3_nt: TGCGCCAGCAGTGAACGTCGGGGGTTTGAGCAGTTCTTC; cdr3_aa: CASSERRGFEQFF
j_call: TRBJ2-2; v_call: TRBV5-1; d_call: NA; clone_size: NA; cdr3_nt: TGCGCCAGCAGCCTGGACGGGAACACCGGGGAGCTGTTTTTT; cdr3_aa: CASSLDGNTGELFF
j_call: TRBJ1-1; v_call: TRBV27; d_call: TRBD1; clone_size: NA; cdr3_nt: TGTGCCAGCAGCTGGGGCGGACAGGGGGGAACTGAAGCTTTCTTT; cdr3_aa: CASSWGGQGGTEAFF
j_call: TRBJ2-7; v_call: TRBV6-5; d_call: NA; clone_size: NA; cdr3_nt: TGTGCCAGCAGTCCTCGGGGTAGCCCGATTGAAGGGCAGTACTTC; cdr3_aa: CASSPRGSPIEGQYF
j_call: TRBJ2-3; v_call: TRBV11-2; d_call: NA; clone_size: NA; cdr3_nt: TGTGCCAGCAGCCCCAGCGGGGATACGCAGTATTTT; cdr3_aa: CASSPSGDTQYF
j_call: TRBJ2-7; v_call: TRBV6-5; d_call: NA; clone_size: NA; cdr3_nt: TGTGCCAGCAGCGCGGAGGGCGCAAGAAAGGGTGAGCAGTACTTC; cdr3_aa: CASSAEGARKGEQYF
j_call: TRBJ2-5; v_call: TRBV9; d_call: TRBD2; clone_size: NA; cdr3_nt: TGTGCCAGCAGCGTAGCTTCTCCTAGCGGGAGTGGGGAGACCCAGTACTTC; cdr3_aa: CASSVASPSGSGETQYF
j_call: TRBJ2-7; v_call: TRBV9; d_call: NA; clone_size: NA; cdr3_nt: TGTGCCAGCAGCCCCCACGTTGCGGGCGTCGAGCAGTACTTC; cdr3_aa: CASSPHVAGVEQYF
j_call: TRBJ2-7; v_call: TRBV28; d_call: NA; clone_size: NA; cdr3_nt: TGTGCCAGCAGTTTTGCGAGCGGCCTATCCTACGAGCAGTACTTC; cdr3_aa: CASSFASGLSYEQYF
j_call: TRBJ2-3; v_call: TRBV19; d_call: NA; clone_size: NA; cdr3_nt: TGTGCCAGTAGCCCTCGGGGCCAGGGGAGGGCTGATACGCAGTATTTT; cdr3_aa: CASSPRGQGRADTQYF
j_call: TRBJ2-3; v_call: TRBV7-9; d_call: TRBD1; clone_size: NA; cdr3_nt: TGTGCCAGCAGCCAATTCGGACAGGGTATCTCAGATACGCAGTATTTT; cdr3_aa: CASSQFGQGISDTQYF
j_call: TRBJ2-7; v_call: TRBV29-1; d_call: TRBD2; clone_size: NA; cdr3_nt: TGCAGCGCCCAGCGGGGCGCCTTGGAAGAGCAGTACTTC; cdr3_aa: CSAQRGALEEQYF
j_call: TRBJ1-6; v_call: TRBV27; d_call: TRBD1; clone_size: once; cdr3_nt: TGTGCCAGCAGACAGGGGTCTGTCTCCTATAATTCACCCCTCCACTTT; cdr3_aa: CASRQGSVSYNSPLHF
j_call: TRBJ1-2; v_call: TRBV28; d_call: NA; clone_size: NA; cdr3_nt: TGTGCCAGCAGTCGACGTCCCGGGACATCATCCAGCCTTTATGGCTACACCTTC; cdr3_aa: CASSRRPGTSSSLYGYTF
j_call: TRBJ2-5; v_call: TRBV7-3; d_call: TRBD2; clone_size: NA; cdr3_nt: TGTGCCAGCAGCCCCCGGGGGGGCGAGACCCAGTACTTC; cdr3_aa: CASSPRGGETQYF
j_call: TRBJ1-5; v_call: TRBV2; d_call: NA; clone_size: NA; cdr3_nt: TGTGCCAGCAGTACAACAGGGTCTAGTTCTCAGCCCCAGCATTTT; cdr3_aa: CASSTTGSSSQPQHF
j_call: TRBJ2-3; v_call: TRBV6-5; d_call: NA; clone_size: NA; cdr3_nt: TGTGCCAGCAGCAGCGCAGATACGCAGTATTTT; cdr3_aa: CASSSADTQYF
j_call: TRBJ2-7; v_call: TRBV7-9; d_call: NA; clone_size: NA; cdr3_nt: TGTGCCAGCAGCTTGGCCAACGAGCAGTACTTC; cdr3_aa: CASSLANEQYF
j_call: TRBJ2-7; v_call: TRBV6-1; d_call: NA; clone_size: NA; cdr3_nt: TGTGCCAGCACTGGAGGAGGGAGCTCCTACGAGCAGTACTTC; cdr3_aa: CASTGGGSSYEQYF
j_call: TRBJ2-4; v_call: TRBV7-8; d_call: NA; clone_size: NA; cdr3_nt: TGTGCCAGCAGCCTGGGACTCCCCTTGGGCAAAAATATTCAGTACTTC; cdr3_aa: CASSLGLPLGKNIQYF
j_call: TRBJ1-2; v_call: TRBV19; d_call: NA; clone_size: NA; cdr3_nt: TGTGCCAGTACTCCCTATTCCCGGGACTTCGTTGGCTACACCTTC; cdr3_aa: CASTPYSRDFVGYTF
j_call: TRBJ1-2; v_call: TRBV2; d_call: NA; clone_size: NA; cdr3_nt: TGTGCCAGCAGTGAAGACACAGGGAATTACCTCTATGGCTACACCTTC; cdr3_aa: CASSEDTGNYLYGYTF
j_call: TRBJ2-1; v_call: TRBV18; d_call: NA; clone_size: NA; cdr3_nt: TGTGCCAGCTCACCACCGGGGCCCAGCTCTTACAATGAGCAGTTCTTC; cdr3_aa: CASSPPGPSSYNEQFF
j_call: TRBJ1-1; v_call: TRBV4-1; d_call: TRBD1; clone_size: few; cdr3_nt: TGCGCCAGCAGCCAAGGACAGGGCTCGAACACTGAAGCTTTCTTT; cdr3_aa: CASSQGQGSNTEAFF
j_call: TRBJ1-2; v_call: TRBV7-2; d_call: NA; clone_size: NA; cdr3_nt: TGTGCCAGCAGCTTAGGGAGGGGCAACTATGGCTACACCTTC; cdr3_aa: CASSLGRGNYGYTF
j_call: TRBJ2-1; v_call: TRBV7-7; d_call: TRBD2; clone_size: few; cdr3_nt: TGTGCCAGCAGCTTAGGACCGGGAGGCGCCTACAATGAGCAGTTCTTC; cdr3_aa: CASSLGPGGAYNEQFF
j_call: TRBJ1-4; v_call: TRBV28; d_call: NA; clone_size: NA; cdr3_nt: TGTGCCAGCAGTTTGCGACAGTATAATGAAAAACTGTTTTTT; cdr3_aa: CASSLRQYNEKLFF
j_call: TRBJ2-1; v_call: TRBV9; d_call: TRBD2; clone_size: NA; cdr3_nt: TGTGCCAGCAGCGTAGCCCCAGCGGGAGTTTTCAATGAGCAGTTCTTC; cdr3_aa: CASSVAPAGVFNEQFF
j_call: TRBJ2-1; v_call: TRBV7-3; d_call: TRBD2; clone_size: NA; cdr3_nt: TGTGCCAGCAGCCCCGGGACTAGCAGATACAATGAGCAGTTCTTC; cdr3_aa: CASSPGTSRYNEQFF
j_call: TRBJ2-2; v_call: TRBV30; d_call: NA; clone_size: NA; cdr3_nt: TGTGCCTGGAGTTCCGGTGCCGGGGAGCTGTTTTTT; cdr3_aa: CAWSSGAGELFF
j_call: TRBJ2-7; v_call: TRBV5-1; d_call: TRBD1; clone_size: NA; cdr3_nt: TGCGCCAGCAGCCCCCGGGAACAGGGGGAGCAGTACTTC; cdr3_aa: CASSPREQGEQYF
j_call: TRBJ2-5; v_call: TRBV2; d_call: NA; clone_size: NA; cdr3_nt: TGTGCCAGCATAGGCGGGCAAGAGACCCAGTACTTC; cdr3_aa: CASIGGQETQYF
j_call: TRBJ2-6; v_call: TRBV29-1; d_call: TRBD2; clone_size: NA; cdr3_nt: TGCAGCGCTCGGGGGGAGAACAACGTCCTGACTTTC; cdr3_aa: CSARGENNVLTF
j_call: TRBJ2-5; v_call: TRBV18; d_call: TRBD2; clone_size: NA; cdr3_nt: TGTGCCAGCTCGGGGACTAGCGGGGAAGAGACCCAGTACTTC; cdr3_aa: CASSGTSGEETQYF
j_call: TRBJ2-1; v_call: TRBV4-2; d_call: NA; clone_size: NA; cdr3_nt: TGTGCCAGCAGCCAAGCCGAGGGGGCGCGGGGAAACAATGAGCAGTTCTTC; cdr3_aa: CASSQAEGARGNNEQFF
j_call: TRBJ1-5; v_call: TRBV27; d_call: TRBD1; clone_size: NA; cdr3_nt: TGTGCCAGCAGTTGGACAGGGGAGAGCAATCAGCCCCAGCATTTT; cdr3_aa: CASSWTGESNQPQHF
j_call: TRBJ2-5; v_call: TRBV5-6; d_call: NA; clone_size: NA; cdr3_nt: TGTGCCAGCAGCACCCTAGCGATACAAGAGACCCAGTACTTC; cdr3_aa: CASSTLAIQETQYF
j_call: TRBJ2-2; v_call: TRBV7-3; d_call: NA; clone_size: NA; cdr3_nt: TGTGCCAGCAGCTTAATACCAGGGGCCGGGGAGCTGTTTTTT; cdr3_aa: CASSLIPGAGELFF
j_call: TRBJ1-1; v_call: TRBV27; d_call: NA; clone_size: NA; cdr3_nt: TGTGCCAGCAAGGGAGGTCGGCTGAACACTGAAGCTTTCTTT; cdr3_aa: CASKGGRLNTEAFF
j_call: TRBJ1-2; v_call: TRBV7-9; d_call: NA; clone_size: NA; cdr3_nt: TGTGCCAGCACGGGGGTCCGTTATGGCTACACCTTC; cdr3_aa: CASTGVRYGYTF
j_call: TRBJ1-5; v_call: TRBV6-4; d_call: NA; clone_size: once; cdr3_nt: TGTGCCAGCAGTGAGGACAGAAATCAGCCCCAGCATTTT; cdr3_aa: CASSEDRNQPQHF
j_call: TRBJ2-4; v_call: TRBV18; d_call: TRBD2; clone_size: NA; cdr3_nt: TGTGCCAGCTCACCACCTAGCGGGAGTATTGACATTCAGTACTTC; cdr3_aa: CASSPPSGSIDIQYF
j_call: TRBJ1-1; v_call: TRBV5-6; d_call: NA; clone_size: NA; cdr3_nt: TGTGCCAGCAGCTTCGCCACAGTGAACACTGAAGCTTTCTTT; cdr3_aa: CASSFATVNTEAFF
j_call: TRBJ2-1; v_call: TRBV6-6; d_call: NA; clone_size: NA; cdr3_nt: TGTGCCAGCAGTTACTCGTACTATGAGCAGTTCTTC; cdr3_aa: CASSYSYYEQFF
j_call: TRBJ1-2; v_call: TRBV7-9; d_call: TRBD1; clone_size: NA; cdr3_nt: TGTGCCAGCAGTAGGGACAGGGGAGGTGACTATGGCTACACCTTC; cdr3_aa: CASSRDRGGDYGYTF